A single sample gave rise to the 31 T cell receptor beta chains below, sequenced in a study of shared clonotypes between healthy human individuals. Produced via immunoSEQ multiplex PCR; TCRdb's table is partial and in-frame only. Altogether a few million clones are present, approximately 90% being singletons, with the ten largest covering around 0.15%. The sample comprised naive CD4+ T cells sorted from blood. Subset described: CD45RA+ positively selected. The receptor source for this set is a man aged 18 to 35 in good health.

This clone was seen a handful of times. The chain uses TRBV7-9 and TRBJ1-1, with a weak D call TRBD1 (5 bases). The CDR3 consists of 15 residues. Germline CDR1 is SEHNR and CDR2 is FQNEAQ (reference sequence). The V end was cut by 3 bases, the J end by 0 bases, with 11 bases between. CDR3 nucleotide sequence: TGTGCCAGCAGCTTTAACGGGGGACTGAACACTGAAGCTTTCTTT. Translated: CASSFNGGLNTEAFF.

CDR3 DNA sequence: TGTGCCAGCAGCTCGGGATTTCTCCGGGACAAGGAGCTCTATGGCTACACCTTC. It is translated as CASSSGFLRDKELYGYTF. The V gene is TRBV11-2, the J gene TRBJ1-2; possibly TRBD1 for D (6 bases). CDR1 and CDR2 (germline): SGHAT, FQNNGV. Trimming shortened V by 4 bases and J by 4 bases, and 25 bases separated the two germline ends. This CDR3 is 18 amino acids long.

V usage is TRBV6-6 and J usage is TRBJ2-7, with D tentatively TRBD1 (5 bases). Between the trimmed V and J ends, which lost 6 bases and 6 bases, there was a span of 18 bases. From germline, CDR1 is MNHNY and CDR2 SVGAGI (reference sequence). The CDR3 is 14 amino acids. The CDR3 DNA reads as TGTGCCAGCAGCTCCCAGGGCCGTGACGGCGAGCAGTACTTC. Translating it yields CASSSQGRDGEQYF.

This chain links TRBV5-4 with TRBJ1-2; D remains unclear. The germline CDR1 and CDR2 sequences are SGHNT and YYREEE (reference sequence). Trimming shortened V by 1 base and J by 1 base, and 5 bases separated the two germline ends. The CDR3 length is 13 residues. CDR3 in amino acids: CASSLPDNYGYTF. CDR3 nucleotide sequence: TGTGCCAGCAGCTTGCCAGATAACTATGGCTACACCTTC.

The chain carries TRBV28 and TRBJ2-7; no clear D gene. V gave up 5 bases and J gave up 6 bases, with 8 bases separating them. Germline CDR1 reads MDHEN; CDR2 reads SYDVKM. The CDR3 loop spans 11 amino acids. The CDR3 DNA is TGTGCCAGCAGTACCCTAAGCGAGCAGTACTTC. Amino acids: CASSTLSEQYF.

V and J are TRBV5-4 and TRBJ1-2; D is ambiguous. The CDR3 consists of 12 residues. Germline CDR1 is SGHNT and CDR2 is YYREEE (reference sequence). With 2 bases removed from V and 6 bases from J, the gap between germline ends came to 8 bases. The CDR3 spells CASSFGVDGYTF. The CDR3 region has the DNA TGTGCCAGCAGCTTCGGGGTTGATGGCTACACCTTC.

This chain joins TRBV6-5 and TRBJ2-2; D might be TRBD1 or TRBD2, each matching 5 bases. The CDR3 contains 16 residues. Per the germline V gene, CDR1 is MNHEY and CDR2 is SVGAGI. V gave up 2 bases and J gave up 0 bases, with 10 bases separating them. The DNA of the CDR3 is TGTGCCAGCAGTTACGGGGACGGTACGAACACCGGGGAGCTGTTTTTT. Its translation: CASSYGDGTNTGELFF.

J is TRBJ2-6 and V is TRBV11-2; D not certain. Germline CDR1 SGHAT, CDR2 FQNNGV. Between the trimmed V and J ends, which lost 3 bases and 2 bases, there was a span of 5 bases. The CDR3 is made up of 14 amino acids. The CDR3 loop reads CASSFLAGANVLTF. The CDR3, as DNA: TGTGCCAGCAGCTTTTTGGCTGGGGCCAACGTCCTGACTTTC.

This chain joins TRBV14 and TRBJ2-7; no firm D call. V was shortened by 0 bases and J by 2 bases, with 8 bases between the two germline ends. The CDR3 has 14 residues. From germline, CDR1 is SGHDN and CDR2 FVKESK. DNA of the CDR3: TGTGCCAGCAGCCAAGAGTACGGTCCCTACGAGCAGTACTTC. Amino acid sequence: CASSQEYGPYEQYF.

Concerning this clone: The sample has other DNA sequences that encode this CDR3 too. CDR3 nucleotide sequence: TGTGCCAGCAGCTTAGTGGGCCACTCCTACGAGCAGTACTTC. It translates to CASSLVGHSYEQYF. The chain joins TRBV7-2 to TRBJ2-7; no clear D. The CDR3 is 14 residues long. In germline, CDR1 is SGHTA, CDR2 FQGNSA. Between the trimmed V and J ends, which lost 1 base and 0 bases, there was a span of 7 bases.

This chain connects TRBV25-1 to TRBJ2-7; weak D call: TRBD1 (5 bases). Germline CDR1 and CDR2: MGHDK and SYGVNS. CDR3 length equals 14 residues. With 1 base removed from V and 1 base from J, the gap between germline ends came to 8 bases. The CDR3 protein is CASSEWGGSYEQYF. The CDR3 nucleotides read TGTGCCAGCAGTGAATGGGGCGGTTCCTACGAGCAGTACTTC.

In this sample, this clone turned up a few times. The rearrangement joins TRBV2 to TRBJ1-5; maybe TRBD1 (5 bases). CDR3 length equals 14 residues. Trimming shortened V by 5 bases and J by 6 bases, and 14 bases separated the two germline ends. Germline V gene data show CDR1 as SNHLY and CDR2 as FYNNEI. The CDR3 is CASSNLGVGQPQHF. The CDR3, as DNA: TGTGCCAGCAGTAACCTGGGGGTTGGTCAGCCCCAGCATTTT.

This clone has just one count. The rearrangement joins TRBV5-8 to TRBJ2-1; D unclear. The CDR3 loop spans 15 amino acids. V lost 0 bases and J lost 0, with 7 bases in between. Germline V gene data show CDR1 as SGHTS and CDR2 as YDEGEE. The CDR3 DNA reads as TGTGCCAGCAGCTTGGAGGGCAGCTCCTACAATGAGCAGTTCTTC. Protein product: CASSLEGSSYNEQFF.

J is TRBJ2-5 and V is TRBV19; TRBD1 or TRBD2 may be the D gene (5 bases each). The CDR3 totals 13 residues. The V end lost 4 bases, the J end lost 4 bases, and 10 bases lay between the germline ends. The germline V gene has CDR1 LNHDA and CDR2 SQIVND (reference sequence). DNA of the CDR3: TGTGCCAGTAGTACTCTCGGGGCAGAGACCCAGTACTTC. Translated, it gives CASSTLGAETQYF.

Comments on this clone: At the DNA level, this CDR3 is encoded by other sequences in the same sample as well. This chain joins TRBV11-3 and TRBJ2-2, with TRBD1 matching over 11 bases. The CDR3 has 15 residues. The J segment lost 4 bases and the V segment lost 5 bases, leaving 3 bases of the junction unmatched. Germline loops: CDR1 SGHNT, CDR2 YENEEA. The CDR3: CASSPGQGGTGELFF. The CDR3 coding sequence is TGTGCCAGCAGCCCGGGACAGGGGGGCACCGGGGAGCTGTTTTTT.

This clone was observed a single time. The chain carries TRBV29-1 and TRBJ2-6; no firm D call. The V gene's germline CDR1 is SQVTM and CDR2 ANQGSEA. The CDR3 spans 14 residues. V gave up 4 bases and J gave up 2 bases, with 9 bases separating them. CDR3 protein: CSVGQVPGANVLTF. Written as DNA, the CDR3 is TGCAGCGTTGGGCAGGTCCCTGGGGCCAACGTCCTGACTTTC. The variable domain in full, with the rest retrieved from reference TRBV29-1 and TRBJ2-6, is SAVISQKPSRDICQRGTSLTIQCQVDSQVTMMFWYRQQPGQSLTLIATANQGSEATYESGFVIDKFPISRPNLTFSTLTVSNMSPEDSSIYLCSVGQVPGANVLTFGAGSRLTVL.

This clone was found once. The CDR3 DNA sequence: TGTGCCAGCAGCTCGAACACATTGTCTAATGAAAAACTGTTTTTT. The encoded protein is CASSSNTLSNEKLFF. The chain joins TRBV11-2 to TRBJ1-4, with D hard to call. The V end was cut by 4 bases, the J end by 3 bases, with 12 bases between. The CDR3 loop spans 15 amino acids. In germline, CDR1 is SGHAT, CDR2 FQNNGV.

The chain links TRBV7-2 to TRBJ2-1; possibly TRBD2 for D (5 bases). V lost 6 bases, J lost 9 bases, and 18 bases lay in between. Germline V CDR1 and CDR2: SGHTA, FQGNSA. The CDR3 totals 14 residues. CDR3 nucleotide sequence: TGTGCCAGCAGTAGGAGGAACTGGGGTGGTGAGCAGTTCTTC. Its protein product is CASSRRNWGGEQFF.

The rearrangement uses TRBV2 and TRBJ2-7; D not certain. Germline CDR1 and CDR2: SNHLY and FYNNEI. The CDR3 covers 12 residues. Trimming took off 7 bases at V and 4 bases at J, with 11 bases between the two ends. Here the CDR3 reads CASTLTRYEQYF. The CDR3 DNA reads TGTGCCAGCACCCTGACCCGTTACGAGCAGTACTTC.

The chain couples TRBV21-1 to TRBJ2-5; the table's D call, TRBD2, has no DNA check behind it. TRBV21-1 constitutes a pseudogene. The CDR3 contains 12 residues. The CDR3 loop reads CAPARGWETQYF. The CDR3 DNA sequence: TGTGCCCCAGCGCGAGGGTGGGAGACCCAGTACTTC.

This rearrangement joins TRBV5-6 to TRBJ2-5, with no clear D. Per germline, CDR1 SGHDT and CDR2 YYEEEE. The CDR3 runs 12 residues. Trimming left V 1 base short and J 2 bases short, with 3 bases between. For the CDR3, the DNA is TGTGCCAGCAGCTTGTGGCAAGAGACCCAGTACTTC. Translating gives CASSLWQETQYF.

The V call is TRBV19, the J call TRBJ1-2, with D hard to call. This CDR3 has 13 residues. Trimming took off 6 bases at V and 2 bases at J, with 10 bases between the two ends. Per the germline V gene, CDR1 is LNHDA and CDR2 is SQIVND (reference sequence). The CDR3: CASSRVLNYGYTF. The CDR3 nucleotides read TGTGCCAGTAGCCGGGTCTTGAACTATGGCTACACCTTC.

The J gene is TRBJ2-1, the V gene TRBV5-1; 11 bases map to TRBD2. Per germline, CDR1 SGHRS and CDR2 YFSETQ. The ends lost 2 bases at V and 6 bases at J; junction bases unmatched: 4. The CDR3 has 15 residues. Here the CDR3 DNA reads TGCGCCAGCAGCTTTACTAGCGGGGGAGTCAATGAGCAGTTCTTC. Residues: CASSFTSGGVNEQFF.

This rearrangement joins TRBV6-6 to TRBJ2-3, with 11 nucleotides matching TRBD2. J lost 5 bases, V lost 6 bases, and 7 bases had no gene match. The CDR3 is made up of 15 amino acids. Germline V lookup: CDR1 MNHNY, CDR2 SVGAGI (reference sequence). The CDR3 DNA reads as TGTGCCAGCAGAAATAGCGGGGGGGCGGGAGATACGCAGTATTTT. This encodes CASRNSGGAGDTQYF.

This chain connects TRBV10-2 to TRBJ2-2; D remains ambiguous. The germline CDR1 and CDR2 sequences are WSHSY and SAAADI. The CDR3 is 15 amino acids. Between the trimmed V and J ends, which lost 4 bases and 6 bases, there was a span of 15 bases. CDR3 protein: CASSGVKPQPGELFF. The CDR3, as DNA: TGCGCCAGCAGTGGGGTGAAACCGCAGCCCGGGGAGCTGTTTTTT.

This chain connects TRBV28 to TRBJ2-1, with D tentatively TRBD2 (5 bases). There are 15 residues in the CDR3. CDR1 is MDHEN, CDR2 SYDVKM, per germline. V shed 2 bases and J shed 2 bases, with 10 bases lying between them. For the CDR3, the DNA is TGTGCCAGCAGTTTACAACTCGGGGCCTACAATGAGCAGTTCTTC. This translates into CASSLQLGAYNEQFF.

This clone was counted once. The chain combines TRBV19 with TRBJ2-7, with no clear D. The V gene's germline CDR1 is LNHDA and CDR2 SQIVND (reference sequence). CDR3 length equals 14 residues. V lost 0 bases and J lost 1, with 7 bases in between. The CDR3 spells CASSIEHGSYEQYF. The CDR3 region has the DNA TGTGCCAGTAGTATAGAGCACGGATCCTACGAGCAGTACTTC.

This clone was observed once. V is TRBV25-1 and J is TRBJ2-3; TRBD2 agrees at 11 bases. This CDR3 region has 15 residues. The germline gives CDR1 MGHDK, CDR2 SYGVNS. Germline trimming cut 4 bases from V and 1 base from J; bases unmatched to any gene: 1. CDR3 region: CASSAGLAGTDTQYF. In DNA form, the CDR3 reads TGTGCCAGCAGTGCGGGACTAGCGGGCACAGATACGCAGTATTTT.

The chain has TRBV19 and TRBJ2-1, with 9 bases fitting TRBD1. CDR3 length: 15 residues. Per the germline V gene, CDR1 is LNHDA and CDR2 is SQIVND (reference sequence). V lost 7 bases to trimming and J lost 1 base; unmatched junction nucleotides: 5. As DNA, the CDR3 is TGTGCCAGTACCTTCGACAGGGGGTCCTACAATGAGCAGTTCTTC. Its protein product is CASTFDRGSYNEQFF.

The V and J genes are TRBV6-1 and TRBJ1-3; D is unclear. The ends were cut back, 1 base at V and 8 bases at J, with 9 bases in the middle. This CDR3 spans 13 amino acids. Germline CDR1 MNHNS, CDR2 SASEGT. The DNA for the CDR3 is TGTGCCAGCAGTGAAGTGGGGAGGGACACCATATATTTT. This sequence encodes CASSEVGRDTIYF.

This sequence joins TRBV5-1 and TRBJ1-1; D uncertain. Deletions cut 5 bases from V and 3 bases from J, with 14 bases between. CDR3 length: 14 residues. Germline assignment: CDR1 SGHRS and CDR2 YFSETQ. The CDR3 nucleotides are TGCGCCAGCAGTCCGCTTGGTTTGCACACTGAAGCTTTCTTT. Translated, it gives CASSPLGLHTEAFF.